The next 9 T cell receptor beta chains were all read from a single sample in a study of OX40 agonist ivuxolimab in advanced cancers. Sequenced by immunoSEQ multiplex PCR; TCRdb stores in-frame clones only, minus some. The data contain roughly 73,000 clones, more than 70% of them singletons. The specimen comprised CD4+ or CD8+ T cells sorted from blood, sampled in a trial of the OX40 agonist ivuxolimab. The receptors shown here come from an adult with an advanced solid tumor such as melanoma, head and neck, liver or kidney cancer.

V gene TRBV5-1 combines with J gene TRBJ1-1, with a tentative D call TRBD1 (5 bases). The CDR3 covers 15 residues. Per the germline V gene, CDR1 is SGHRS and CDR2 is YFSETQ. V was cut by 0 bases and J by 0 bases, with 9 bases left in between. The CDR3 region has the DNA TGCGCCAGCAGCTTGGGGCAGGGAATGAACACTGAAGCTTTCTTT. It encodes CASSLGQGMNTEAFF. The full variable domain, in which reference TRBV5-1 and TRBJ1-1 provide the parts outside the CDR3, is KAGVTQTPRYLIKTRGQQVTLSCSPISGHRSVSWYQQTPGQGLQFLFEYFSETQRNKGNFPGRFSGRQFSNSRSEMNVSTLELGDSALYLCASSLGQGMNTEAFFGQGTRLTVV.

Written as DNA, the CDR3 is TGTGCCAGCAGCCCTAACGTAGCGGACGAGCAGTACTTC. Its translation is CASSPNVADEQYF. The rearrangement joins TRBV7-8 to TRBJ2-7, with a tentative D call TRBD2 (6 bases). This CDR3 is built from 13 residues. Germline CDR1 SGHVS, CDR2 FQNEAQ. Trimming shortened V by 5 bases and J by 5 bases, and 13 bases separated the two germline ends. Full variable domain (outside the CDR3, taken from reference TRBV7-8 and TRBJ2-7): GAGVSQSPRYKVAKRGQDVALRCDPISGHVSLFWYQQALGQGPEFLTYFQNEAQLDKSGLPSDRFFAERPEGSVSTLKIQRTQQEDSAVYLCASSPNVADEQYFGPGTRLTVT.

This clone was recorded once. The rearrangement uses TRBV28 and TRBJ2-1; weak D call: TRBD1 (6 bases). The CDR3 sequence is 16 residues long. Trimming took 6 bases from V and 7 from J, leaving 22 bases between them. Germline values: CDR1 MDHEN, CDR2 SYDVKM. CDR3: CASSYRGAGVNNEQFF. The CDR3 bases are TGTGCCAGCAGCTACCGTGGGGCAGGGGTCAATAATGAGCAGTTCTTC.

In DNA, the CDR3 is TGTGCCATCAGGACCGACAGGGGGAACACTGAAGCTTTCTTT. Its protein is CAIRTDRGNTEAFF. The gene calls are TRBV10-3 and TRBJ1-1, with 8 bases lining up with TRBD1. The CDR3 loop spans 14 amino acids. Trimming took 6 bases from V and 1 from J; bases not matched to a gene: 4. Germline CDR1 reads ENHRY; CDR2 reads SYGVKD.

The V call is TRBV5-1, the J call TRBJ2-7; 7 nucleotides line up with TRBD1. The CDR3 loop spans 15 amino acids. Germline assignment: CDR1 SGHRS and CDR2 YFSETQ. The junction had 8 bases not matched to a gene; V was cut back by 0 bases and J by 5 bases. CDR3 sequence (DNA): TGCGCCAGCAGCTTGGCGGACAGGCCCGGAAACGAGCAGTACTTC. Residues: CASSLADRPGNEQYF.

The chain links TRBV19 to TRBJ2-4; D may be TRBD2 (7 bases). Looked up from germline, CDR1 is LNHDA and CDR2 is SQIVND (reference sequence). The CDR3 loop spans 16 amino acids. Trimming left V 3 bases short and J 5 bases short, with 17 bases between. This chain's CDR3 is CASSINGRGRENIQYF. CDR3 nucleotides: TGTGCCAGTAGTATTAATGGGAGGGGGAGGGAAAACATTCAGTACTTC.

This clone was detected once. DNA of the CDR3: TGTGCCAGCAAAGGGACAGGGAATGGCTACACCTTC. Translating gives CASKGTGNGYTF. The rearrangement joins TRBV2 to TRBJ1-2, with 9 bases that match TRBD1. The CDR3 is 12 amino acids. J lost 6 bases, V lost 7 bases, and 3 bases had no gene match. Germline-derived CDR1 and CDR2 are SNHLY and FYNNEI.

The J gene is TRBJ2-6, the V gene TRBV4-3, with D unresolved. The V gene's germline CDR1 is LGHNA and CDR2 YSLEER. This CDR3 is built from 16 residues. V was cut by 1 base and J by 0 bases, with 7 bases left in between. The CDR3 loop reads CASSQGAHSGANVLTF. The CDR3 DNA sequence: TGCGCCAGCAGCCAAGGGGCCCACTCTGGGGCCAACGTCCTGACTTTC.

The J gene is TRBJ1-1, the V gene TRBV28, with 8 nucleotides matching TRBD1. The CDR3 spans 15 residues. V gave up 7 bases and J gave up 1 base; unmatched junction bases: 8. The germline gives CDR1 MDHEN, CDR2 SYDVKM. For the CDR3, the DNA is TGTGCCAGCACTAGACAGGGGACGTCGAACACTGAAGCTTTCTTT. It codes for CASTRQGTSNTEAFF.